The present TCR beta chain was sequenced within a study of T cell responses to AZD1222 COVID-19 vaccine. V shed 3 bases and J shed 4 bases, with 4 bases lying between them. The CDR3 spans 12 residues. Germline lookup yields CDR1 LNHDA and CDR2 SQIVND (reference sequence). Assay: immunoSEQ multiplex PCR; the TCRdb copy retains only in-frame clones and omits some. Here the sample spans roughly 200,000 clones, over 80% being singletons. Concerning this clone itself: The same CDR3 is also encoded by other DNA sequences in this sample.

Sequencing used peripheral blood, obtained on day 0 of AZD1222 vaccination. The TCR comes from an adult in good health. The chain combines TRBV19 with TRBJ1-5; D gene unclear. CDR3 coding DNA: TGTGCCAGTAGTATTGGGAATCAGCCCCAGCATTTT. Translating gives CASSIGNQPQHF.